The 2 T cell receptor beta chains below were found in one sample sequenced in a study of vaccination effects on CD4 cells after COVID-19. Ahead of sequencing, the ViraFEST assay grew antigen-specific CD4+ T cells using viral peptide pools. After more than 8 days in culture, the CD4+ T cells were isolated. None of these healthy vaccinees had been infected with SARS-CoV-2 before vaccination. No cognate antigen is known for these TCRs. The table came from immunoSEQ multiplex PCR; TCRdb's copy has only in-frame clones and leaves some out. Found here are fewer than 65,000 clones, roughly 76% of them singletons; the top ten hold roughly 3.5%. Material: CD4+ T cells from PBMCs cultured with HCoV-OC43 spike peptides, obtained before COVID-19 vaccination. Subset specified: HCoV-OC43 spike overlapping peptide pool stimulation. These receptors all stem from a human donor who received a COVID-19 vaccine.

V and J are TRBV24-1 and TRBJ2-3; TRBD2 matches at 10 bases. Germline-derived CDR1 and CDR2 are KGHDR and SFDVKD. V lost 3 bases, J lost 5 bases, and 7 bases stayed unmatched. The CDR3 is 16 residues long. The CDR3 bases are TGTGCCACCAGTGATGGTCTAGCGGGGGAGTTAGATACGCAGTATTTT. Residues: CATSDGLAGELDTQYF.

The rearrangement uses TRBV5-1 and TRBJ1-2; D gene uncertain. V shed 2 bases and J shed 0 bases, with 14 bases lying between them. The germline gives CDR1 SGHRS, CDR2 YFSETQ. The CDR3 length is 16 residues. This CDR3 reads CASSFTSGEANYGYTF. The CDR3 bases are TGCGCCAGCAGCTTCACCTCCGGGGAAGCTAACTATGGCTACACCTTC. The complete variable domain, with remaining parts taken from reference TRBV5-1 and TRBJ1-2, reads KAGVTQTPRYLIKTRGQQVTLSCSPISGHRSVSWYQQTPGQGLQFLFEYFSETQRNKGNFPGRFSGRQFSNSRSEMNVSTLELGDSALYLCASSFTSGEANYGYTFGSGTRLTVV.